A selection of T cell receptor beta chains follows, all from one sample in a study of T cell changes during pregnancy in multiple sclerosis. Libraries were prepared by immunoSEQ multiplex PCR; TCRdb keeps only in-frame clonotypes and omits some of them. The sample has 56,000 or so clones, about nine tenths seen once. Sequencing was performed on CD4+ T cells from peripheral blood mononuclear cells, taken in the third trimester of pregnancy. Receptors originate from a female donor with multiple sclerosis, enrolled in a pregnancy study. The CDR3 runs from the conserved cysteine through the conserved F or W. The D gene is left open where the match is weak. Rows give clone size only sometimes, using once, few, many, or a class for an expanded clone.

CDR3 protein,CDR3 DNA,D gene,clone size,V gene,J gene
CASSSRGQGNQPQHF,TGTGCCAGCAGTTCTAGGGGGCAGGGCAATCAGCCCCAGCATTTT,TRBD1,once,TRBV27,TRBJ1-5
CASSPGQGGAYGYTF,TGTGCCAGCAGCCCCGGACAGGGGGGCGCATATGGCTACACCTTC,TRBD1,.,TRBV5-4,TRBJ1-2
CASSLRTSGFSGDTQYF,TGTGCCAGCAGTTTAAGGACTAGCGGGTTTTCGGGGGATACGCAGTATTTT,TRBD2,.,TRBV27,TRBJ2-3
CASSDREGEKLFF,TGTGCCAGCAGTGACAGGGAAGGCGAAAAACTGTTTTTT,.,.,TRBV6-1,TRBJ1-4
CASSTRTPRDEQYF,TGCGCCAGCAGCACCCGGACACCCAGAGACGAGCAGTACTTC,.,once,TRBV5-1,TRBJ2-7
CSVEADRHEKLFF,TGCAGCGTTGAGGCTGACAGACATGAAAAACTGTTTTTT,.,.,TRBV29-1,TRBJ1-4
CASSQESIRGGGYTF,TGTGCCAGCAGCCAAGAGTCGATCAGGGGTGGAGGCTACACCTTC,.,.,TRBV4-2,TRBJ1-2
CASSVSLIARNTGELFF,TGTGCCAGCAGCGTTTCCCTAATAGCGCGGAACACCGGGGAGCTGTTTTTT,.,once,TRBV9,TRBJ2-2
CATGSRGETQYF,TGCGCCACGGGGTCAAGAGGTGAGACCCAGTACTTC,.,.,TRBV5-1,TRBJ2-5
CASSRQGPTEAFF,TGTGCCAGCAGTCGACAGGGTCCCACTGAAGCTTTCTTT,TRBD1,.,TRBV6-5,TRBJ1-1
CASSLGGYGYTF,TGTGCCAGCAGCTTGGGAGGCTATGGCTACACCTTC,.,.,TRBV11-2,TRBJ1-2
CASSLVPREDYGYTF,TGTGCCAGCAGCTTAGTCCCCAGGGAGGACTATGGCTACACCTTC,.,.,TRBV7-2,TRBJ1-2
CASSLEERVKQFF,TGTGCCAGCAGCTTAGAAGAACGAGTAAAGCAGTTCTTC,.,once,TRBV11-2,TRBJ2-1
CASSLTGVGVTEAFF,TGCGCCAGCAGCTTGACAGGGGTAGGGGTCACTGAAGCTTTCTTT,TRBD1,.,TRBV5-1,TRBJ1-1
CASSLQSTDTQYF,TGTGCCAGCAGCTTACAGAGCACAGATACGCAGTATTTT,.,.,TRBV7-3,TRBJ2-3
CASSLWGDTISRGYTF,TGTGCCAGCAGCTTGTGGGGAGACACCATTTCCCGTGGCTACACCTTC,.,once,TRBV5-8,TRBJ1-2
CASSADRGPYEQYF,TGTGCCAGCAGTGCCGACAGGGGTCCTTACGAGCAGTACTTC,TRBD1,.,TRBV6-1,TRBJ2-7
CASSSGGSFTYGYTF,TGCGCCAGCAGCTCAGGGGGTTCCTTCACCTATGGCTACACCTTC,TRBD1,.,TRBV5-1,TRBJ1-2
CAWGKEGWDIQYF,TGTGCCTGGGGAAAAGAGGGTTGGGACATTCAGTACTTC,.,.,TRBV30,TRBJ2-4
CASSSTTHPYEQYF,TGTGCCAGCAGTTCAACGACACACCCCTACGAGCAGTACTTC,.,few,TRBV6-5,TRBJ2-7
CASSSGTGPNTEAFF,TGCGCCAGCAGCTCGGGGACAGGGCCGAACACTGAAGCTTTCTTT,TRBD1,.,TRBV5-1,TRBJ1-1
CASSLVEGRAFF,TGTGCCAGCAGCTTAGTGGAGGGGAGAGCTTTCTTT,.,.,TRBV7-3,TRBJ1-1
CASGWGSGEGGELFF,TGTGCTAGTGGTTGGGGCTCAGGGGAGGGCGGGGAGCTGTTTTTT,.,.,TRBV12-5,TRBJ2-2
CASSYWGLADYNEQFF,TGTGCCAGCAGCTACTGGGGACTAGCGGACTACAATGAGCAGTTCTTC,TRBD2,.,TRBV11-3,TRBJ2-1
CASNRGGMNTEAFF,TGTGCCAGCAACCGGGGAGGTATGAACACTGAAGCTTTCTTT,.,.,TRBV4-2,TRBJ1-1
CASSARQGARIGQPQHF,TGTGCCAGCAGTGCGCGACAGGGCGCGAGGATTGGGCAGCCCCAGCATTTT,TRBD1,.,TRBV6-1,TRBJ1-5
CASSRDREAFF,TGCGCCAGCAGCCGGGACAGGGAAGCTTTCTTT,TRBD1,few,TRBV4-1,TRBJ1-1
CASSPDNDRGYEQYF,TGTGCCAGCTCACCGGATAACGACAGGGGCTACGAGCAGTACTTC,TRBD1,once,TRBV18,TRBJ2-7
CASSSQTGGFAEAFF,TGTGCCAGCAGTTCCCAAACAGGGGGCTTCGCTGAAGCTTTCTTT,TRBD1,.,TRBV27,TRBJ1-1
CASSEGGFSGRTYEQYF,TGTGCCAGCAGTGAAGGGGGTTTTAGCGGGAGGACCTACGAGCAGTACTTC,TRBD2,.,TRBV2,TRBJ2-7
CAISPSIGFSGNTIYF,TGTGCCATCAGTCCGTCTATCGGGTTCTCTGGAAACACCATATATTTT,.,.,TRBV10-3,TRBJ1-3